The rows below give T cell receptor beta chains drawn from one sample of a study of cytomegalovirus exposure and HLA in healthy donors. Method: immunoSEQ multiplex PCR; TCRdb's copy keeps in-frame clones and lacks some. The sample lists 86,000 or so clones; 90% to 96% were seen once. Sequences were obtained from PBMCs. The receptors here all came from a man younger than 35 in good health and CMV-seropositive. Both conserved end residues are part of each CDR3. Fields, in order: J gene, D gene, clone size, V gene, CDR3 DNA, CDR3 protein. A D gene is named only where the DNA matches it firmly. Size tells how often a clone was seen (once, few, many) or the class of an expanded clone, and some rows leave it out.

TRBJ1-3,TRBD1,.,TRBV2,TGTGCCAGCAGGACAGGGGGAGGAAACACCATATATTTT,CASRTGGGNTIYF
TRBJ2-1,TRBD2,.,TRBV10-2,TGCGCCAGCCGGGCGGGAGGGCACAATTCTGAGCAGTTCTTC,CASRAGGHNSEQFF
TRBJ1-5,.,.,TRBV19,TGTGCCAGTAGAGGAGAAAATCAGCCCCAGCATTTT,CASRGENQPQHF
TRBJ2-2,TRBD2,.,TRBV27,TGTGCCAGCAGTCCTCAAGGAACGGGACTAGCGGAGACCCTAAACACCGGGGAGCTGTTTTTT,CASSPQGTGLAETLNTGELFF
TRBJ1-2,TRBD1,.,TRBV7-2,TGTGCCAGCAGCCTCGACAGGGCAGGCTATGGCTACACCTTC,CASSLDRAGYGYTF
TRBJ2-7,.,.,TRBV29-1,TGCAGCGTTGAATCCAGCGGTGTCTCCTACGAGCAGTACTTC,CSVESSGVSYEQYF
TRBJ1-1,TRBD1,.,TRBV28,TGTGCCAGCAGTCTCTTGGAGGGGGCGGTCGCTGAAGCTTTCTTT,CASSLLEGAVAEAFF
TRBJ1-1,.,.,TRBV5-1,TGCGCCAGCAGCTTGGGCGTATCTGAAGCTTTCTTT,CASSLGVSEAFF
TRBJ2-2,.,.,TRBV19,TGTGCCAGTAGTACGCAGGGTGGGGCCGGGGAGCTGTTTTTT,CASSTQGGAGELFF
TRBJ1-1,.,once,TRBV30,TGTGCCTGGAGTGTGGTCCAGGCCGGTGAAGCTTTCTTT,CAWSVVQAGEAFF
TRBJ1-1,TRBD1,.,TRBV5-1,TGCGCCAGCAGCCCTCGACAGGGGGGCTACACTGAAGCTTTCTTT,CASSPRQGGYTEAFF
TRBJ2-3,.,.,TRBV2,TGTGCCAGCAGGCTAAGCACGCAGTATTTT,CASRLSTQYF
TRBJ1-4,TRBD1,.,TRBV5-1,TGCGCCAGCAGCCCAAGGACAGGGGAGGGTAGTGAAAAACTGTTTTTT,CASSPRTGEGSEKLFF
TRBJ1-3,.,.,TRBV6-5,TGTGCCAGCAGTTACGGTCTAGGAGGAAACACCATATATTTT,CASSYGLGGNTIYF
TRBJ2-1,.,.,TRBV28,TGTGCCAGCAGTGGGGGGTCTAAGCAGTTCTTC,CASSGGSKQFF
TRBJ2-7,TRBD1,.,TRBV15,TGTGCCACCAGCGCAACCGCGGGACAGGGGTCTCTCTACGAGCAGTACTTC,CATSATAGQGSLYEQYF
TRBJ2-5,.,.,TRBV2,TGTGCCAGCAGGTCCAGGGGGGTAGGGACCCAGTACTTC,CASRSRGVGTQYF
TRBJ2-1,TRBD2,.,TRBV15,TGTGCCACCAGCAGAGAACTAGCGGTATACAATGAGCAGTTCTTC,CATSRELAVYNEQFF
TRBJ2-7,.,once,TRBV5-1,TGCGCCAGCGGATTGGGTTCCGTCTACGAGCAGTACTTC,CASGLGSVYEQYF
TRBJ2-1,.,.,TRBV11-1,TGTGCCAGCAGCCAACGGTTGAATGAGCAGTTCTTC,CASSQRLNEQFF
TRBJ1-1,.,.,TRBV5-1,TGCGCCAGCAGCTTATGGTCACCAGACACTGAAGCTTTCTTT,CASSLWSPDTEAFF
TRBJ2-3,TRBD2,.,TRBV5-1,TGCGCCAGCAGCGGGGGACAAGGACTAGCGGCGACTCAGTATTTT,CASSGGQGLAATQYF
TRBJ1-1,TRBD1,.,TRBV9,TGTGCCAGCAGCGTGGCGGGACAGTTGAACACTGAAGCTTTCTTT,CASSVAGQLNTEAFF
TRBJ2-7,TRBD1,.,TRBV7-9,TGTGCCAGCAGCTTCCAGGACAGGGTGGTCGAGCAGTACTTC,CASSFQDRVVEQYF